The 25 T cell receptor beta chains presented below share a single source sample, sequenced in a study of identical twins. Via MiXCR, TCRdb re-called the 5' RACE reads, giving one row per CDR3 protein. The sample has roughly 480,000 distinct CDR3 sequences, roughly 24% seen once. Separately, the same data were catalogued under a study of T cells expressing NK-cell markers.

The sample consisted of CD4+ T cells sorted from blood. These receptors came from a woman aged 18-29 years in good health.

The chain combines TRBV7-9 with TRBJ2-1, with 9 bases lining up with TRBD1. Looked up from germline, CDR1 is SEHNR and CDR2 is FQNEAQ (reference sequence). The CDR3 loop spans 12 amino acids. V lost 6 bases, J lost 9 bases, and 3 bases stayed unmatched. The CDR3 coding sequence is TGTGCCAGCAGTTCACAGGGGGCTGAGCAGTTCTTC. Protein product: CASSSQGAEQFF.

Worth noting for this clonotype: One end of the junction does not line up with germline, which may come from a read error. The V call is TRBV27, the J call TRBJ2-5, with 9 bases that match TRBD1. This CDR3 is 12 amino acids long. Germline V lookup: CDR1 MNHEY, CDR2 SMNVEV (reference sequence). In DNA form, the CDR3 reads TGTGCCAGCAGTGAACAGGGGGCAGCCGTACACTTC. Protein product: CASSEQGAAVHF.

The chain recombines TRBV4-3 with TRBJ2-2; D is unclear. Germline CDR1 and CDR2: LGHNA and YSLEER. With 2 bases removed from V and 5 bases from J, the gap between germline ends came to 9 bases. The CDR3 covers 14 residues. The CDR3 DNA is TGCGCCAGCAGCCAAAGACAAACAACCGGGGAGCTGTTTTTT. Translating it yields CASSQRQTTGELFF.

The genes are TRBV19 and TRBJ2-6, with D tentatively TRBD2 (6 bases). The CDR3 consists of 18 residues. CDR1 is LNHDA, CDR2 SQIVND, per germline (reference sequence). V lost 5 bases to trimming and J lost 0 bases, with 17 bases between them. The CDR3 nucleotides read TGTGCCAGTAGTCAGGAGGGGATGGATTCCTCTGGGGCCAACGTCCTGACTTTC. It translates to CASSQEGMDSSGANVLTF.

CDR3 sequence: CSVGGSPSYEQYF. In DNA form, the CDR3 reads TGCAGCGTTGGGGGGTCCCCTTCCTACGAGCAGTACTTC. The J gene is TRBJ2-7, the V gene TRBV29-1; D may be TRBD1 or TRBD2 (5 bases each). The CDR3 totals 13 residues. V lost 4 bases, J lost 1 base, and 11 bases lay in between. CDR1 and CDR2 from the germline V gene are SQVTM and ANQGSEA.

The chain is built from TRBV20-1 and TRBJ2-3; 8 bases align to TRBD2. The CDR3 length is 15 residues. V lost 1 base and J lost 6; bases outside the gene matches: 9. CDR1 is DFQATT and CDR2 is SNEGSKA in the germline V gene (reference sequence). CDR3 residues: CSARVASGLDDTQYF. CDR3 coding DNA: TGCAGTGCTAGAGTGGCTTCGGGACTAGACGATACGCAGTATTTT.

A few counts support this clonotype. The chain uses TRBV25-1 and TRBJ2-1; the match to TRBD2 covers 7 bases. V gave up 10 bases and J gave up 0 bases; unmatched junction bases: 9. The V gene's germline CDR1 is MGHDK and CDR2 SYGVNS. This CDR3 has 15 residues. In DNA form, the CDR3 reads TGTGCCACCTCTTATGGCGGGAGCTCCTACAATGAGCAGTTCTTC. As protein: CATSYGGSSYNEQFF.

This chain uses TRBV20-1 with TRBJ1-6; D uncertain. CDR3 length: 13 amino acids. V was clipped by 5 bases and J by 7 bases, with 12 bases between them. Germline-derived CDR1 and CDR2 are DFQATT and SNEGSKA (reference sequence). In DNA, the CDR3 is TGCAGTGCTGCCCGGAGGATCAATTCACCCCTCCACTTT. It translates to CSAARRINSPLHF.

This clonotype was found a few times. The chain joins TRBV6-1 to TRBJ1-2; 8 bases are shared with TRBD1. Germline V lookup: CDR1 MNHNS, CDR2 SASEGT. The trim removed 6 bases at V and 7 bases at J, leaving 7 bases unmatched. There are 13 residues in the CDR3. The CDR3 loop reads CASSPDRGFGYTF. The CDR3 DNA follows: TGTGCCAGCAGCCCAGACAGGGGTTTTGGCTACACCTTC.

A remark on this clonotype: Compared with germline, one end of the junction differs, possibly owing to a read error. The chain combines TRBV29-1 with TRBJ2-7, with TRBD2 identical over 8 bases. This CDR3 contains 12 residues. Looked up from germline, CDR1 is SQVTM and CDR2 is ANQGSEA. The CDR3 here is CGVGTRYYEQYF. In DNA form, the CDR3 reads TGCGGCGTTGGGACTAGATACTACGAGCAGTACTTC.

The chain carries TRBV29-1 and TRBJ2-2; tentative D call: TRBD1 (5 bases). Trimming left V 5 bases short and J 1 base short, with 11 bases between. The CDR3 covers 14 residues. Germline V gene lookup returns CDR1 SQVTM and CDR2 ANQGSEA. The CDR3 loop reads CSVYETENTGELFF. The CDR3 bases are TGCAGCGTTTATGAGACAGAGAACACCGGGGAGCTGTTTTTT.

This clonotype has a handful of counts. The rearrangement uses TRBV20-1 and TRBJ1-5, with TRBD1 matching over 8 bases. CDR1 DFQATT and CDR2 SNEGSKA come from the germline V gene (reference sequence). The CDR3 contains 16 residues. The ends lost 0 bases at V and 6 bases at J; junction bases unmatched: 10. CDR3 in amino acids: CSARDSRGRGGQPQHF. CDR3 nucleotides: TGCAGTGCTAGAGATAGCAGGGGGCGAGGGGGTCAGCCCCAGCATTTT.

The rearrangement links TRBV5-1 to TRBJ1-1; D remains unclear. From germline, CDR1 is SGHRS and CDR2 YFSETQ. V was clipped by 4 bases and J by 1 base, with 8 bases between them. The CDR3 loop spans 13 amino acids. The CDR3 region is CASSQSRNTEAFF. CDR3 nucleotides: TGCGCCAGCAGCCAGAGCCGGAACACTGAAGCTTTCTTT.

The chain couples TRBV29-1 to TRBJ2-3; D might be TRBD1 or TRBD2, each matching 5 bases. Germline V lookup: CDR1 SQVTM, CDR2 ANQGSEA. Trimming took off 6 bases at V and 3 bases at J, with 16 bases between the two ends. The CDR3 is 14 amino acids. CDR3 nucleotides: TGCAGCGTCCGACAGACTACCTTAACAGATACGCAGTATTTT. Translation gives CSVRQTTLTDTQYF.

The V and J genes are TRBV12-3 or TRBV12-4 and TRBJ1-1; no reliable D call. V lost 3 bases and J 7 bases, leaving 9 bases between the germline ends. This CDR3 is built from 12 residues. CDR3 sequence: CASSLIRYEAFF. The CDR3 DNA is TGTGCCAGCAGTTTGATACGCTATGAAGCTTTCTTT.

This clonotype was counted ten times or more. V gene TRBV20-1 combines with J gene TRBJ2-3; TRBD2 aligns across 8 bases. This CDR3 contains 12 residues. Trimming at V came to 3 bases and at J to 11 bases, leaving 7 bases not matched to a gene. The germline V gene has CDR1 DFQATT and CDR2 SNEGSKA (reference sequence). The CDR3 region is CSASLEREMQYF. Written as DNA, the CDR3 is TGCAGTGCTAGTCTCGAGCGGGAGATGCAGTATTTT.

This clonotype was counted only a few times. This chain joins TRBV20-1 and TRBJ2-3; D could derive from TRBD1 or TRBD2 (5 bases each). The V and J ends lost 5 bases and 2 bases respectively, with 17 bases between them. The CDR3 is 15 residues long. Germline V lookup: CDR1 DFQATT, CDR2 SNEGSKA (reference sequence). The CDR3 is CSAAVLRDPTDTQYF. The CDR3, as DNA: TGCAGTGCTGCTGTACTTAGGGACCCCACAGATACGCAGTATTTT.

CDR3 residues: CATSRGAGDTQYF. CDR3 nucleotide sequence: TGTGCCACCAGCAGGGGTGCGGGGGATACGCAGTATTTT. The V and J genes are TRBV15 and TRBJ2-3; tentative D call: TRBD2 (6 bases). CDR1 LNHNV and CDR2 YYDKDF come from the germline V gene (reference sequence). V gave up 3 bases and J gave up 6 bases, with 10 bases separating them. This CDR3 has 13 residues.

This clonotype has just a few counts. The rearrangement joins TRBV6-5 to TRBJ2-2, with D perhaps TRBD1 (7 bases). The V and J ends lost 2 bases and 4 bases respectively, with 14 bases between them. CDR1 MNHEY and CDR2 SVGAGI come from the germline V gene. This CDR3 has 16 residues. CDR3 DNA sequence: TGTGCCAGCAGTTACCGGGCAGGGGGGAGCACCGGGGAGCTGTTTTTT. Its translation is CASSYRAGGSTGELFF.

The chain carries TRBV20-1 and TRBJ2-1; 9 positions match TRBD2. Losses at the gene ends were 3 bases for V and 6 bases for J; bases not matched to a gene: 6. The germline V gene has CDR1 DFQATT and CDR2 SNEGSKA (reference sequence). This CDR3 has 14 residues. The CDR3: CSASILAGRNEQFF. CDR3 DNA: TGCAGTGCTAGTATTCTAGCGGGACGCAATGAGCAGTTCTTC.

This chain joins TRBV5-1 and TRBJ2-1, with a weak D call TRBD1 (5 bases). Germline CDR1 reads SGHRS; CDR2 reads YFSETQ. V was shortened by 5 bases and J by 8 bases, with 11 bases between the two germline ends. The CDR3 is made up of 12 amino acids. CDR3 loop: CASRREGDEQFF. The CDR3 coding sequence is TGCGCCAGCAGACGAGAAGGGGATGAGCAGTTCTTC.

This clonotype was detected a few times. The chain carries TRBV12-3 or TRBV12-4 and TRBJ2-1, with TRBD2 matching over 10 bases. With 6 bases clipped from V and 1 base from J, the junction kept 18 bases outside the gene matches. This CDR3 is 20 amino acids long. CDR3 sequence reads: CASSPASGLALTSSYNEQFF. The DNA of the CDR3 is TGTGCCAGCAGCCCTGCCTCGGGACTAGCGCTAACCTCATCCTACAATGAGCAGTTCTTC.

The V call is TRBV12-3 or TRBV12-4, the J call TRBJ1-5; D not certain. CDR3 length equals 12 residues. The V end lost 7 bases, the J end lost 5 bases, and 9 bases lay between the germline ends. CDR3 residues: CASKERDQPQHF. CDR3 DNA sequence: TGTGCCAGCAAAGAACGGGATCAGCCCCAGCATTTT.

The CDR3 is CASSYRGSTDTQYF. CDR3 nucleotide sequence: TGTGCCAGCAGCTACAGGGGCAGCACAGATACGCAGTATTTT. V usage is TRBV6-5 and J usage is TRBJ2-3, with 7 bases matching TRBD1. Germline CDR1 MNHEY, CDR2 SVGAGI. CDR3 length: 14 residues. The trim removed 6 bases at V and 0 bases at J, leaving 3 bases unmatched.

The table lists this clonotype with a few counts. The J gene is TRBJ2-3, the V gene TRBV7-3; 7 nucleotides agree with TRBD1. The CDR3 consists of 14 residues. With 1 base clipped from V and 4 bases from J, the junction kept 2 bases outside the gene matches. Looked up from germline, CDR1 is SGHTA and CDR2 is FQGTGA. CDR3 coding DNA: TGTGCCAGCAGCTTAAGGCAGGGGGCAGATACGCAGTATTTT. The encoded protein is CASSLRQGADTQYF.